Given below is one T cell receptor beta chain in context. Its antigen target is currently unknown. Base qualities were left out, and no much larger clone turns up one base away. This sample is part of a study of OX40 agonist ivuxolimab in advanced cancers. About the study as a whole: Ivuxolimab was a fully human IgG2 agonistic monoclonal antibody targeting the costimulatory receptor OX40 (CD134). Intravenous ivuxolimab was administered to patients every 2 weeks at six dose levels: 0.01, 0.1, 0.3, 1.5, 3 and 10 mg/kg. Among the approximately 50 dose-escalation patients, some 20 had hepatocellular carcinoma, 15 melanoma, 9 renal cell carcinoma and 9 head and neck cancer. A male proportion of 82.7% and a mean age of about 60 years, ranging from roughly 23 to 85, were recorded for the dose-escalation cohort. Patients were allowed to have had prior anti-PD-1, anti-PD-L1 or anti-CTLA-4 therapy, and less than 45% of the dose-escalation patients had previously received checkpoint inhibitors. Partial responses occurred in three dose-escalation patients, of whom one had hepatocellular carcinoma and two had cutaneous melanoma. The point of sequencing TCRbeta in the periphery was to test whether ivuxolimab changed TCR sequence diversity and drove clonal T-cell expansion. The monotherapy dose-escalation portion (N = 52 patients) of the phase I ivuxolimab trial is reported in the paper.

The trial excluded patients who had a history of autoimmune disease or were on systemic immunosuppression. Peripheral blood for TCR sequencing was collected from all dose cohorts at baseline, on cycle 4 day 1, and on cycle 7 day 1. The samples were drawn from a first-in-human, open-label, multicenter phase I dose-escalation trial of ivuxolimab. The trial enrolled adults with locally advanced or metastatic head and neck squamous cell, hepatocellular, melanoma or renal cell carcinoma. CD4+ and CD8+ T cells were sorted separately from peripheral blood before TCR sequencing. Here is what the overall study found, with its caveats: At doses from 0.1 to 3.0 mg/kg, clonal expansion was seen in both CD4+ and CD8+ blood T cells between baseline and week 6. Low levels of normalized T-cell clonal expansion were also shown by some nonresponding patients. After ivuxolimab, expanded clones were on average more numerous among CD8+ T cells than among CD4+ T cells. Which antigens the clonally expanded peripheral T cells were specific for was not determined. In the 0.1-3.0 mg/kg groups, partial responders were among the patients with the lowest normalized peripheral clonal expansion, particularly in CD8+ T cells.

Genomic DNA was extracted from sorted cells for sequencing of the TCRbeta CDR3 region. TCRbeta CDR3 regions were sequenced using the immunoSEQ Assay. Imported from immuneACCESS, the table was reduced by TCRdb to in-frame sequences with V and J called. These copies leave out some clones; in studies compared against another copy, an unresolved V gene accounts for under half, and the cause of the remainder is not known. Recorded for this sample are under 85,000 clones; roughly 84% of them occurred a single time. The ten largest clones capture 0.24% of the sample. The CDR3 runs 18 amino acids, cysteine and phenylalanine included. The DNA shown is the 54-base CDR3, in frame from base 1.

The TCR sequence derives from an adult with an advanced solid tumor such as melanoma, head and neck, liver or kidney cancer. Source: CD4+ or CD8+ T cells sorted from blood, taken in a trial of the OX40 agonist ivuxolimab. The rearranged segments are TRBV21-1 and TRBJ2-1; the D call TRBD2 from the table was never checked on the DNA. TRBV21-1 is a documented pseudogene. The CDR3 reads CASSKGPGGTSGYNEQFF. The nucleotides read TGTGCCAGCAGCAAAGGGCCAGGGGGGACTAGCGGATACAATGAGCAGTTCTTC.